This T cell receptor (beta chain) was identified in a study of cytomegalovirus exposure and HLA in healthy donors. Whole-study context: The same platform used for the roughly 600 first-cohort repertoires was also used for the 90 to 150 validation repertoires, as a later analysis reported.

A remark on this clone: Its antigen remains unidentified.

Libraries were prepared by immunoSEQ multiplex PCR; TCRdb keeps only in-frame clonotypes and omits some of them. The profile shows 140,000 to 150,000 clones, approximately 94% of them singletons. The CDR3 covers 15 residues. CDR1 and CDR2 from the germline V gene are MDHEN and SYDVKM. V shed 6 bases, J shed 0 bases, and the junction held 7 bases outside the gene matches. The study, taken as a whole, reports: According to a later analysis, TCR clusters from the first cohort tended to co-occur in the 120 or so validation repertoires. A classifier reportedly called cytomegalovirus status with high sensitivity and specificity.

The receptor was isolated from a man aged 18-30 years in good health and CMV-seropositive. V gene TRBV28 combines with J gene TRBJ2-5, with TRBD1 identical over 7 bases. Source material: PBMCs. The CDR3 DNA follows: TGTGCCAGCAGGCCCCCGGGACAGTACCAAGAGACCCAGTACTTC. Its protein is CASRPPGQYQETQYF.